A single sample gave rise to the 12 T cell receptor beta chains below, sequenced in a study of breast tumors, draining lymph nodes, adjacent tissues. TCRdb ran MiXCR on the multiplex PCR reads and lists one entry per CDR3 protein. The table includes some 200,000 distinct CDR3 sequences, roughly 31% detected once. Samples came from axillary lymph nodes draining the breast cancer. The sequenced sample consisted of axillary lymph node tissue. These receptors were obtained from a female donor with breast cancer. Some clones in this sample may be carry-over from other donors' samples.

This clonotype has ten or more counts. The chain links TRBV19 to TRBJ2-6; 7 positions match TRBD1. The CDR3 sequence is 17 residues long. Germline lookup yields CDR1 LNHDA and CDR2 SQIVND (reference sequence). With 3 bases clipped from V and 0 bases from J, the junction kept 5 bases outside the gene matches. The CDR3 bases are TGTGCCAGTAGTATGACAGGGCAATACTCTGGGGCCAACGTCCTGACTTTC. As protein: CASSMTGQYSGANVLTF.

Points on this clonotype: This sequence may be a read error, since a much larger clone differs from it by one base. As DNA, the CDR3 is TGTGCCAGCAGCGTAGGCCAAGGACTAGCGGGAGCTGGTTACAATGGGCAGTTCTTC. This codes for CASSVGQGLAGAGYNGQFF. This chain connects TRBV9 to TRBJ2-1; 13 bases match TRBD2. The CDR3 is 19 residues long. CDR1 and CDR2 from the germline V gene are SGDLS and YYNGEE.

This clonotype was observed at least ten times. The rearrangement uses TRBV5-4 and TRBJ2-1; D possibly corresponds to TRBD2 (5 bases). The CDR3 has 14 amino acids. Trimming pared 0 bases from V and 4 bases from J, leaving 8 bases between. Germline CDR1 and CDR2: SGHNT and YYREEE (reference sequence). The chain's CDR3 is CASSLGRGYNEQFF. CDR3 bases: TGTGCCAGCAGCTTGGGCCGCGGGTACAATGAGCAGTTCTTC.

This clonotype was counted many times. V usage is TRBV19 and J usage is TRBJ2-1; 9 nucleotides line up with TRBD2. The CDR3 spans 15 residues. The ends lost 5 bases at V and 7 bases at J; junction bases unmatched: 9. CDR1 is LNHDA and CDR2 is SQIVND in the germline V gene (reference sequence). The chain's CDR3 is CASSYSGRVRNEQFF. CDR3 DNA: TGTGCCAGTAGTTATAGCGGGAGAGTTAGGAATGAGCAGTTCTTC.

This clonotype was found many times. The chain recombines TRBV24-1 with TRBJ2-1; no reliable D call. CDR3 length: 15 residues. CDR1 KGHDR and CDR2 SFDVKD come from the germline V gene. V shed 5 bases and J shed 7 bases, with 17 bases lying between them. CDR3 residues: CATSGTRIDANEQFF. CDR3 DNA: TGTGCCACCAGTGGAACCCGCATCGATGCGAATGAGCAGTTCTTC.

This clonotype was recorded at least ten times. This chain links TRBV19 with TRBJ2-3; 7 positions match TRBD1. V trimming: 4 bases; J trimming: 0 bases; junction bases outside the gene matches: 7. The CDR3 consists of 16 residues. From germline, CDR1 is LNHDA and CDR2 SQIVND (reference sequence). CDR3 sequence reads: CASSTRTGASTDTQYF. In DNA form, the CDR3 reads TGTGCCAGTAGTACCAGAACAGGGGCTAGCACAGATACGCAGTATTTT.

The chain has TRBV5-4 and TRBJ2-1; TRBD1 matches 7 bases. Germline loops: CDR1 SGHNT, CDR2 YYREEE (reference sequence). The CDR3 sequence is 15 residues long. The junction had 14 bases not matched to a gene; V was cut back by 4 bases and J by 10 bases. CDR3 nucleotide sequence: TGTGCCAGCAGCCCCGGGACAGCGGTCCGCCAGGAGCAGTTCTTC. Encoded protein: CASSPGTAVRQEQFF.

This clonotype was detected ten times or more. The chain has TRBV7-9 and TRBJ1-5; the D gene is possibly TRBD1 (5 bases). Trimming shortened V by 1 base and J by 1 base, and 11 bases separated the two germline ends. Germline V gene lookup returns CDR1 SEHNR and CDR2 FQNEAQ (reference sequence). The CDR3 consists of 16 residues. The CDR3 here is CASSLGGRGSNQPQHF. The DNA for the CDR3 is TGTGCCAGCAGCTTAGGAGGGAGGGGAAGCAATCAGCCCCAGCATTTT.

The genes are TRBV6-2 or TRBV6-3 and TRBJ2-7, with D perhaps TRBD2 (6 bases). The germline V and J ends were trimmed by 5 bases and 0 bases, with 17 bases remaining between them. Germline CDR1 and CDR2: MNHEY and SVGEGT. CDR3 size: 16 residues. The CDR3 region is CASSHYRETFSYEQYF. The CDR3 region has the DNA TGTGCCAGCAGTCATTACCGGGAGACCTTCTCCTACGAGCAGTACTTC.

The chain couples TRBV7-6 to TRBJ2-1; 10 nucleotides align to TRBD1. The CDR3 covers 20 residues. J lost 9 bases, V lost 0 bases, and 20 bases had no gene match. Germline assignment: CDR1 SGHVS and CDR2 FNYEAQ. The CDR3, as DNA: TGTGCCAGCAGCTTAGCCCCCGGGACAGGGGATATGGGGCAAACGGGTGAGCAGTTCTTC. It specifies CASSLAPGTGDMGQTGEQFF.

The chain uses TRBV6-6 and TRBJ2-3; 9 nucleotides agree with TRBD1. Unmatched junction bases numbered 15, after V lost 11 bases and J lost 6 bases. Germline-derived CDR1 and CDR2 are MNHNY and SVGAGI (reference sequence). CDR3 length equals 15 residues. CDR3 region: CAGTPGTGTTDTQYF. The CDR3 DNA follows: TGTGCCGGCACCCCCGGGACAGGGACCACGGATACGCAGTATTTT.

As concerns this clonotype: A much larger clone differs from this one at a single base, so this may be a read error. The chain carries TRBV20-1 and TRBJ2-3; TRBD1 aligns across 8 bases. The CDR3 totals 14 residues. Germline V CDR1 and CDR2: DFQATT, SNEGSKA (reference sequence). V dropped 2 bases and J dropped 8; count of bases not matched to a gene: 9. The chain's CDR3 is CSARRVQGAATQYF. CDR3 DNA sequence: TGCAGTGCTAGAAGGGTCCAGGGGGCCGCTACGCAGTATTTT.